The rows below give T cell receptor beta chains drawn from one sample of a study of T cell clones after liver transplantation. Assay: immunoSEQ multiplex PCR; the TCRdb copy retains only in-frame clones and omits some. The sample records 45,000 to 55,000 clones, around 85% being singletons. The sequences come from CD4+ T cells from blood, collected before liver transplant. These receptors came from a human donor who received a liver transplant. The CDR3 runs from the conserved cysteine through the conserved F or W. Fields, in order: J gene, V gene, clone size, D gene, CDR3 protein, CDR3 DNA. D genes are given only for firm matches. Clone size, where shown, is once, few, many, or a class for clones that have expanded.

TRBJ2-2,TRBV19,NA,NA,CASGGTASTGELFF,TGTGCCAGTGGCGGGACAGCCAGCACCGGGGAGCTGTTTTTT
TRBJ1-4,TRBV18,NA,NA,CASSPLPSNEKLFF,TGTGCCAGCTCACCACTTCCGTCTAATGAAAAACTGTTTTTT
TRBJ1-2,TRBV6-5,few,NA,CATLSGRGRGYTF,TGTGCCACCCTCTCGGGGAGGGGGAGGGGCTACACCTTC
TRBJ2-1,TRBV2,NA,TRBD2,CASSERRSGTSGAPQFF,TGTGCCAGCAGTGAAAGGAGGTCCGGGACTAGCGGAGCCCCGCAGTTCTTC
TRBJ2-1,TRBV11-2,once,NA,CASSTRGGAMTNEQFF,TGTGCCAGCAGCACCAGAGGGGGGGCCATGACAAATGAGCAGTTCTTC
TRBJ2-1,TRBV7-3,NA,NA,CASSLSGSYNEQFF,TGTGCCAGCAGCTTATCCGGATCTTACAATGAGCAGTTCTTC
TRBJ1-2,TRBV30,few,TRBD1,CASGGGYTF,TGTGCCTCAGGGGGTGGCTACACCTTC
TRBJ2-5,TRBV2,NA,NA,CASALQGTQYF,TGTGCCAGCGCCCTCCAGGGAACCCAGTACTTC
TRBJ1-2,TRBV6-1,NA,TRBD1,CASSDDRGRNYGYTF,TGTGCCAGCAGTGACGACAGGGGTCGTAACTATGGCTACACCTTC
TRBJ1-3,TRBV5-1,NA,TRBD1,CASSLDRAGGNTIYF,TGCGCCAGCAGCCTGGACAGGGCGGGTGGAAACACCATATATTTT
TRBJ2-6,TRBV10-3,once,TRBD1,CATKGQGAGGANVLTF,TGTGCCACCAAGGGACAGGGAGCTGGTGGGGCCAACGTCCTGACTTTC
TRBJ2-7,TRBV7-2,NA,TRBD1,CASAWDSDSSYEQYF,TGTGCCAGCGCCTGGGACAGCGATTCTTCCTACGAGCAGTACTTC
TRBJ2-3,TRBV29-1,NA,NA,CSVPRTDTQYF,TGCAGCGTCCCGCGTACAGATACGCAGTATTTT
TRBJ2-7,TRBV4-2,few,NA,CASSQAQGYEQYF,TGTGCCAGCAGCCAAGCACAAGGATACGAGCAGTACTTC
TRBJ1-1,TRBV28,NA,NA,CASGVGNTEAFF,TGTGCCAGCGGCGTGGGGAACACTGAAGCTTTCTTT
TRBJ1-3,TRBV21-1,NA,NA,CASSNPDSRGNTIYF,TGTGCCAGCAGCAATCCGGACAGCCGCGGGAACACCATATATTTT
TRBJ2-3,TRBV10-3,NA,TRBD2,CAISDNRLAGGPPDTQYF,TGTGCCATCAGTGATAACCGACTAGCGGGAGGCCCCCCAGATACGCAGTATTTT
TRBJ2-5,TRBV28,once,TRBD2,CASNPGGGQETQYF,TGTGCCAGCAACCCGGGAGGGGGCCAAGAGACCCAGTACTTC
TRBJ2-1,TRBV7-2,NA,NA,CASSLAVSYNEQFF,TGTGCCAGCAGCTTAGCGGTGAGCTACAATGAGCAGTTCTTC
TRBJ2-3,TRBV18,NA,NA,CASSPRQATSTDTQYF,TGTGCCAGCTCTCCTCGGCAGGCCACTAGCACAGATACGCAGTATTTT
TRBJ2-5,TRBV5-1,NA,TRBD2,CASSLSAGGGQETQYF,TGCGCCAGCAGCCTCTCAGCGGGGGGAGGCCAAGAGACCCAGTACTTC
TRBJ1-5,TRBV18,NA,NA,CASSPSGIGRSNQPQHF,TGTGCCAGCTCACCATCGGGTATCGGGCGTAGCAATCAGCCCCAGCATTTT
TRBJ2-5,TRBV7-3,NA,NA,CASSLDSVGTQYF,TGTGCCAGCAGCTTAGACTCGGTTGGGACCCAGTACTTC
TRBJ2-2,TRBV2,NA,NA,CASSGGPPGELFF,TGTGCCAGCAGCGGGGGGCCCCCCGGGGAGCTGTTTTTT
TRBJ2-5,TRBV5-1,NA,TRBD2,CASSPGLAGGLETQYF,TGCGCCAGCAGCCCGGGACTAGCGGGGGGGCTGGAGACCCAGTACTTC
TRBJ1-1,TRBV25-1,NA,NA,CASGGPEAFF,TGTGCCTCGGGGGGCCCTGAAGCTTTCTTT
TRBJ2-5,TRBV7-3,NA,NA,CASSLTGGQETQYF,TGTGCCAGCAGCTTAACGGGCGGTCAAGAGACCCAGTACTTC
TRBJ2-1,TRBV11-2,NA,TRBD1,CASSQIPRGNVEQFF,TGTGCCAGCAGTCAAATCCCCAGGGGGAATGTTGAGCAGTTCTTC
TRBJ2-1,TRBV7-9,NA,TRBD2,CASSATSGGADEQFF,TGTGCCAGCAGCGCGACTAGCGGGGGGGCGGATGAGCAGTTCTTC
TRBJ1-5,TRBV2,NA,NA,CASGYFRAGDQPQHF,TGTGCCAGCGGTTATTTCAGGGCCGGCGATCAGCCCCAGCATTTT
TRBJ2-3,TRBV4-3,NA,TRBD2,CASSQAGLAGLLSSTDTQYF,TGCGCCAGCAGCCAAGCTGGACTAGCGGGATTATTATCTAGCACAGATACGCAGTATTTT
TRBJ1-5,TRBV18,once,NA,CASSPSGGNQPQHF,TGTGCCAGCTCCCCGTCTGGGGGCAATCAGCCCCAGCATTTT
TRBJ1-2,TRBV4-3,NA,NA,CASSQLSGQYGYTF,TGCGCCAGCAGTCAACTATCCGGACAGTATGGCTACACCTTC
TRBJ2-2,TRBV19,NA,NA,CASKKGGTSTGELFF,TGTGCCAGTAAAAAGGGCGGCACTTCCACCGGGGAGCTGTTTTTT
TRBJ2-2,TRBV5-1,NA,TRBD2,CASSLLAGETGELFF,TGCGCCAGCAGCTTACTAGCGGGAGAGACCGGGGAGCTGTTTTTT
TRBJ1-3,TRBV5-1,NA,NA,CASSYFDGFGGNTIYF,TGCGCCAGCAGCTACTTTGACGGCTTCGGAGGAAACACCATATATTTT
TRBJ2-7,TRBV6-5,NA,NA,CASSVTGEQYF,TGTGCCAGCAGTGTCACGGGGGAGCAGTACTTC
TRBJ2-7,TRBV25-1,few,TRBD2,CASSGIFGGAYEQYF,TGTGCCAGCAGTGGGATTTTCGGGGGGGCCTACGAGCAGTACTTC
TRBJ2-5,TRBV7-2,NA,NA,CASSRRQQETQYF,TGTGCCAGCAGCCGAAGACAACAAGAGACCCAGTACTTC
TRBJ2-5,TRBV9,NA,TRBD2,CASSVGSLASLQETQYF,TGTGCCAGCAGCGTGGGATCACTAGCGAGTCTTCAAGAGACCCAGTACTTC
TRBJ2-1,TRBV10-3,NA,TRBD1,CAITQGAGDEQFF,TGTGCCATCACCCAGGGGGCAGGTGATGAGCAGTTCTTC
TRBJ1-3,TRBV9,NA,TRBD1,CASSVGTDLRNTIYF,TGTGCCAGCAGCGTTGGGACAGACCTACGAAACACCATATATTTT
TRBJ2-2,TRBV6-5,NA,NA,CASSWGDSRDGELFF,TGTGCCAGCAGTTGGGGGGACTCCCGTGACGGGGAGCTGTTTTTT
TRBJ2-7,TRBV4-2,NA,TRBD2,CASSPSGGGTSYEQYF,TGTGCCAGCAGCCCTTCGGGGGGAGGGACCTCCTACGAGCAGTACTTC
TRBJ1-5,TRBV4-2,NA,NA,CASSQSGGDQPQHF,TGTGCCAGCAGCCAATCGGGGGGAGATCAGCCCCAGCATTTT
TRBJ2-2,TRBV18,once,NA,CASSPSREVLGGELFF,TGTGCCAGCTCACCATCACGCGAAGTTCTTGGTGGGGAGCTGTTTTTT
TRBJ2-3,TRBV28,NA,TRBD2,CASSNRGTSGSIVADTQYF,TGTGCCAGCAGTAATCGCGGGACTAGCGGGAGTATTGTAGCAGATACGCAGTATTTT
TRBJ2-1,TRBV7-8,NA,NA,CASSLVAEQFF,TGTGCCAGCAGCTTAGTGGCTGAGCAGTTCTTC
TRBJ2-5,TRBV5-5,NA,NA,CASSLALSGSGTQYF,TGTGCCAGCAGCTTGGCCTTGTCTGGGTCGGGGACCCAGTACTTC
TRBJ2-7,TRBV7-3,once,TRBD1,CASSPPRTGSYEQYF,TGTGCCAGCAGCCCCCCTAGGACAGGGTCCTACGAGCAGTACTTC
TRBJ1-3,TRBV18,once,TRBD1,CASSLTGAGNTIYF,TGTGCCAGCTCGCTCACAGGGGCTGGAAACACCATATATTTT
TRBJ1-4,TRBV5-5,few,NA,CASSLGQAQGAGKLFF,TGTGCCAGCAGCTTGGGACAGGCGCAAGGTGCGGGAAAACTGTTTTTT